The 17 T cell receptor beta chains reported below all come from one sample, sequenced in a study of cytomegalovirus exposure and HLA in healthy donors. Use of 60 Vbeta and 13 Jbeta primers characterized the PCR. TCRdb's copy holds only in-frame clones and misses some; the assay was immunoSEQ multiplex PCR. The sample gives about 130,000 clones, roughly 79% of which show up once; about 3.4% is in the top ten. The sequenced sample was PBMCs. These receptors originate from a man aged 25-45 years in good health and CMV-seronegative.

This clone was seen more than once but under ten times. The genes are TRBV7-6 and TRBJ2-7; no clear D gene. Germline V gene sequence: CDR1 SGHVS, CDR2 FNYEAQ. V lost 2 bases to trimming and J lost 2 bases, with 4 bases between them. The CDR3 sequence is 12 residues long. This CDR3 reads CASSLNTYEQYF. CDR3 in DNA: TGTGCCAGCAGCTTAAATACCTACGAGCAGTACTTC.

J is TRBJ2-3 and V is TRBV7-2; 7 nucleotides match TRBD2. This CDR3 region has 15 residues. In germline, CDR1 is SGHTA, CDR2 FQGNSA. With 7 bases clipped from V and 7 bases from J, the junction kept 14 bases outside the gene matches. CDR3 loop: CASKATGGSLNTQYF. The CDR3 DNA follows: TGTGCCAGCAAGGCGACTGGCGGGAGCCTGAATACGCAGTATTTT. The full variable domain, completed using reference TRBV7-2 and TRBJ2-3, is GAGVSQSPSNKVTEKGKDVELRCDPISGHTALYWYRQSLGQGLEFLIYFQGNSAPDKSGLPSDRFSAERTGGSVSTLTIQRTQQEDSAVYLCASKATGGSLNTQYFGPGTRLTVL.

This clone was detected once. The V call is TRBV4-1, the J call TRBJ2-2; D uncertain. With 0 bases removed from V and 8 bases from J, the gap between germline ends came to 16 bases. CDR1 MGHRA and CDR2 YSYEKL come from the germline V gene. This CDR3 spans 16 amino acids. CDR3 in amino acids: CASSQDTGAGWGELFF. The CDR3 DNA follows: TGCGCCAGCAGCCAAGATACTGGAGCCGGTTGGGGGGAGCTGTTTTTT.

The V call is TRBV7-8, the J call TRBJ2-1; D remains ambiguous. The CDR3 runs to 12 residues. Germline loops: CDR1 SGHVS, CDR2 FQNEAQ. V was pared by 8 bases and J by 4 bases, with 9 bases between. The CDR3 DNA sequence: TGTGCCAGCGGGCTTCCGTACAATGAGCAGTTCTTC. As protein: CASGLPYNEQFF.

The genes are TRBV4-1 and TRBJ2-2; a possible D gene is TRBD1 (5 bases). Germline V lookup: CDR1 MGHRA, CDR2 YSYEKL. V was clipped by 4 bases and J by 7 bases, with 13 bases between them. This CDR3 is built from 14 residues. The CDR3 region is CASSPLGVFGELFF. The DNA of the CDR3 is TGCGCCAGCAGCCCCTTAGGGGTCTTCGGGGAGCTGTTTTTT.

The gene calls are TRBV6-5 and TRBJ2-1; perhaps TRBD1 as D (6 bases). CDR3 length: 14 amino acids. Germline values: CDR1 MNHEY, CDR2 SVGAGI. V was cut by 5 bases and J by 6 bases, with 14 bases left in between. DNA for the CDR3: TGTGCCAGCAGTGGGATGGGGGCGGTCAATGAGCAGTTCTTC. This encodes CASSGMGAVNEQFF.

The rearrangement uses TRBV6-5 and TRBJ1-5; TRBD1 matches at 7 bases. Germline CDR1 reads MNHEY; CDR2 reads SVGAGI. Trimming cost V 6 bases and J 7 bases; bases outside gene matches: 12. CDR3 size: 15 residues. In DNA form, the CDR3 reads TGTGCCAGCAGGCAGGGGCAGGGGGTATTGCAGCCCCAGCATTTT. Translating it yields CASRQGQGVLQPQHF.

The gene calls are TRBV13 and TRBJ2-2, with D perhaps TRBD2 (5 bases). This CDR3 region has 12 residues. V was clipped by 2 bases and J by 13 bases, with 11 bases between them. Germline CDR1 is PRHDT and CDR2 is FYEKMQ (reference sequence). The CDR3 reads CASSLSGRGLFF. The DNA of the CDR3 is TGTGCCAGCAGCTTAAGCGGTCGCGGGCTGTTTTTT.

The chain links TRBV7-9 to TRBJ2-5; a possible D gene is TRBD2 (5 bases). CDR1 and CDR2 from the germline V gene are SEHNR and FQNEAQ (reference sequence). Between the trimmed V and J ends, which lost 5 bases and 3 bases, there was a span of 10 bases. The CDR3 sequence is 13 residues long. CDR3 DNA: TGTGCCAGCAGCCCCATGGGAGAAGAGACCCAGTACTTC. It codes for CASSPMGEETQYF.

A few counts support this clone. The chain has TRBV7-9 and TRBJ1-4; TRBD1 matches 7 bases. Trimming cost V 5 bases and J 5 bases; bases outside gene matches: 5. Germline V lookup: CDR1 SEHNR, CDR2 FQNEAQ (reference sequence). The CDR3 totals 14 residues. DNA for the CDR3: TGTGCCAGCAGCCAAAGGGACAGCAATGAAAAACTGTTTTTT. Its translation: CASSQRDSNEKLFF.

This clone was found a few times. This chain links TRBV4-1 with TRBJ2-2; the match to TRBD1 covers 7 bases. Germline V CDR1 and CDR2: MGHRA, YSYEKL. With V trimmed by 4 bases and J by 6 bases, 11 bases remained unmatched. CDR3 size: 16 residues. CDR3 protein: CASSPPGDSRAGELFF. The CDR3 DNA follows: TGCGCCAGCAGCCCTCCTGGGGACAGCCGTGCCGGGGAGCTGTTTTTT.

The rearrangement links TRBV30 to TRBJ1-5; D might be TRBD1 (5 bases). This CDR3 has 13 amino acids. Trimming took off 0 bases at V and 2 bases at J, with 5 bases between the two ends. From germline, CDR1 is GTSNPN and CDR2 SVGIG (reference sequence). CDR3 in amino acids: CAWSVGGNQPQHF. Written as DNA, the CDR3 is TGTGCCTGGAGTGTAGGGGGCAATCAGCCCCAGCATTTT.

This chain joins TRBV18 and TRBJ2-5; TRBD2 matches at 15 bases. This CDR3 comprises 17 residues. The V and J ends lost 3 bases and 1 base, in that order; junction bases with no gene match: 3. Germline V gives CDR1 KGHSH, CDR2 LQKENI. In DNA form, the CDR3 reads TGTGCCAGCTCACCGCCGGGACTAGCGGGAGGCCAAGAGACCCAGTACTTC. It is translated as CASSPPGLAGGQETQYF.

This sequence joins TRBV7-9 and TRBJ2-3; 12 bases match TRBD2. CDR1 SEHNR and CDR2 FQNEAQ come from the germline V gene (reference sequence). The CDR3 is made up of 16 amino acids. V dropped 2 bases and J dropped 4; count of bases not matched to a gene: 4. Here the CDR3 reads CASSLLTSGSADTQYF. The CDR3 DNA is TGTGCCAGCAGCTTATTGACTAGCGGGAGCGCAGATACGCAGTATTTT.

The chain couples TRBV28 to TRBJ1-1; 12 bases agree with TRBD1. Germline V CDR1 and CDR2: MDHEN, SYDVKM. Unmatched junction bases numbered 8, after V lost 5 bases and J lost 7 bases. The CDR3 runs 15 residues. The CDR3 DNA reads TGTGCCAGCAGTAGGATCGGGGACAGGGGGCGTGAAGCTTTCTTT. Encoded protein: CASSRIGDRGREAFF.

This sequence joins TRBV11-2 and TRBJ2-2; 7 bases align to TRBD2. V shed 2 bases, J shed 4 bases, and the junction held 4 bases outside the gene matches. In germline, CDR1 is SGHAT, CDR2 FQNNGV. This CDR3 has 15 residues. CDR3 amino acids: CASSLISGRTGELFF. The DNA of the CDR3 is TGTGCCAGCAGCTTAATTAGCGGGCGCACCGGGGAGCTGTTTTTT.

This clone has a handful of counts. The gene calls are TRBV29-1 and TRBJ2-5; D gene uncertain. V was clipped by 0 bases and J by 4 bases, with 9 bases between them. Per the germline V gene, CDR1 is SQVTM and CDR2 is ANQGSEA. The CDR3 sequence is 13 residues long. CDR3 sequence (DNA): TGCAGCGTTGAAGAGACCAGAGGAGAGACCCAGTACTTC. Protein: CSVEETRGETQYF.